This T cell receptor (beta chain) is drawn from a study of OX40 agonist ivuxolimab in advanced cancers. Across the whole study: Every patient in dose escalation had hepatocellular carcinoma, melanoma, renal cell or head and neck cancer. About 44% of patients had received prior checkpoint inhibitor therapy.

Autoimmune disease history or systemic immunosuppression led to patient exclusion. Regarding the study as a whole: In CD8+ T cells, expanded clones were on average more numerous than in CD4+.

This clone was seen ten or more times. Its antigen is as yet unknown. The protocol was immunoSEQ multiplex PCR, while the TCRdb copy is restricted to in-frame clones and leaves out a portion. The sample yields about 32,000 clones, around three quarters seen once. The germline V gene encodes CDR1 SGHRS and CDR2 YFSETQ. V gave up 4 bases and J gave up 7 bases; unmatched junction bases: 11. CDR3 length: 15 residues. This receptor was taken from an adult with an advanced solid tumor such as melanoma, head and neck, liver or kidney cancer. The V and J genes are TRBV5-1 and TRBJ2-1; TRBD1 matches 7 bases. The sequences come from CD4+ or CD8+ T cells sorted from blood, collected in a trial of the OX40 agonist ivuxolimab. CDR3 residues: CASSVDRWGENEQFF. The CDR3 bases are TGCGCCAGCAGCGTGGACAGGTGGGGAGAGAATGAGCAGTTCTTC.